A selection of T cell receptor beta chains follows, all from one sample in a study of radiotherapy plus CTLA-4 blockade in lung cancer. Method: immunoSEQ multiplex PCR; TCRdb's copy keeps in-frame clones and lacks some. The sample has tens of thousands of clones; roughly four fifths are singletons. Sequencing was performed on peripheral blood, taken from a patient treated with radiotherapy plus ipilimumab. All receptors derive from a human donor with non-small cell lung cancer that progressed on radiotherapy plus ipilimumab. Both conserved end residues are part of each CDR3. A D gene is named only where the DNA matches it firmly. Clone size is given for some rows only: seen once, a few or many times, or a class if the clone is expanded.

V: TRBV9; size: .; D: .; J: TRBJ1-3; DNA: TGTGCCAGCAGCGTTGAAACCTCTGGAAACACCATATATTTT; CDR3: CASSVETSGNTIYF
V: TRBV7-3; size: .; D: TRBD2; J: TRBJ2-2; DNA: TGTGCCAGCAGCTTCGGCGGGGGCACCGGGGAGCTGTTTTTT; CDR3: CASSFGGGTGELFF
V: TRBV9; size: .; D: .; J: TRBJ2-7; DNA: TGTGCCAGCAGCGTAGGAGAAGGGCGCGGCGAGCAGTACTTC; CDR3: CASSVGEGRGEQYF
V: TRBV19; size: .; D: TRBD1; J: TRBJ1-1; DNA: TGTGCCAGTAGACCCGGGACAGGGACGAACACTGAAGCTTTCTTT; CDR3: CASRPGTGTNTEAFF
V: TRBV28; size: .; D: .; J: TRBJ2-3; DNA: TGTGCCAGCAGTGCCTCAGGGCCGGCACGGGAGACGCAGTATTTT; CDR3: CASSASGPARETQYF
V: TRBV5-4; size: .; D: TRBD1; J: TRBJ2-7; DNA: TGTGCCAGCAGCCCGGGACAGGGGCGGCTCGAGCAGTACTTC; CDR3: CASSPGQGRLEQYF
V: TRBV6-6; size: .; D: .; J: TRBJ1-3; DNA: TGTGCCAGCAGTTCTAGTCCAAAAAACTCTGGAAACACCATATATTTT; CDR3: CASSSSPKNSGNTIYF
V: TRBV7-2; size: .; D: .; J: TRBJ2-3; DNA: TGTGCCAGCAACTTAATTAGTTATTCCACAGATACGCAGTATTTT; CDR3: CASNLISYSTDTQYF
V: TRBV28; size: few; D: TRBD1; J: TRBJ2-7; DNA: TGTGCCAGCAGTTTACGACCGGGACAGGGATCCTACGAGCAGTACTTC; CDR3: CASSLRPGQGSYEQYF
V: TRBV2; size: .; D: TRBD2; J: TRBJ2-3; DNA: TGTGCCAGCAGTGACCCGATTCCGACTAGCGGGGGCACAGATACGCAGTATTTT; CDR3: CASSDPIPTSGGTDTQYF
V: TRBV28; size: .; D: TRBD1; J: TRBJ2-5; DNA: TGTGCCAGCAGTTTAACCCTGGGACAGCAAGAGACCCAGTACTTC; CDR3: CASSLTLGQQETQYF
V: TRBV18; size: .; D: TRBD1; J: TRBJ2-1; DNA: TGTGCCAGCTCACCGGACAGGGGCCTGATCAATGAGCAGTTCTTC; CDR3: CASSPDRGLINEQFF
V: TRBV6-5; size: .; D: .; J: TRBJ2-6; DNA: TGTGCCAGCAGTTACCGCCACTCTGGGGCCAACGTCCTGACTTTC; CDR3: CASSYRHSGANVLTF
V: TRBV18; size: .; D: .; J: TRBJ2-7; DNA: TGTGCCAGCTCACTGGAGTTCTACGAGCAGTACTTC; CDR3: CASSLEFYEQYF
V: TRBV15; size: .; D: TRBD1; J: TRBJ1-3; DNA: TGTGCCACCAGCAGAGGCCGGACAGGGCCCTCTGGAAACACCATATATTTT; CDR3: CATSRGRTGPSGNTIYF
V: TRBV7-9; size: .; D: .; J: TRBJ2-2; DNA: TGTGCCAGCAGCTTCGTGCACACCGGGGAGCTGTTTTTT; CDR3: CASSFVHTGELFF
V: TRBV11-2; size: .; D: .; J: TRBJ1-2; DNA: TGTGCCAGCAGCTCAACTAGGGGCAGGGTGTTGGATGGCTACACCTTC; CDR3: CASSSTRGRVLDGYTF
V: TRBV15; size: .; D: .; J: TRBJ1-2; DNA: TGTGCCACCAGCAGAGGTCCCCCGGGGGTTACGGATGGCTACACCTTC; CDR3: CATSRGPPGVTDGYTF
V: TRBV2; size: .; D: .; J: TRBJ1-1; DNA: TGTGCCAGCAGTTGGGAGGGGCACACTGAAGCTTTCTTT; CDR3: CASSWEGHTEAFF
V: TRBV28; size: .; D: TRBD2; J: TRBJ2-7; DNA: TGTGCCAGCAGTCCCCACGGGCGGGGGTCCTACGAGCAGTACTTC; CDR3: CASSPHGRGSYEQYF
V: TRBV2; size: .; D: .; J: TRBJ2-7; DNA: TGTGCCAGCAGGAGGGGCTACGAGCAGTACTTC; CDR3: CASRRGYEQYF
V: TRBV6-6; size: .; D: .; J: TRBJ1-1; DNA: TGTGCCAGCCTAGGGGGGGGCACTGAAGCTTTCTTT; CDR3: CASLGGGTEAFF
V: TRBV27; size: .; D: TRBD2; J: TRBJ2-7; DNA: TGTGCCAGCAGGCCGGGACTAGTCGCCCCCGAGCAGTACTTC; CDR3: CASRPGLVAPEQYF
V: TRBV15; size: .; D: .; J: TRBJ2-1; DNA: TGTGCCACCAGCAGAGATAGGCTCTCCTACAATGAGCAGTTCTTC; CDR3: CATSRDRLSYNEQFF
V: TRBV28; size: few; D: .; J: TRBJ2-7; DNA: TGTGCCAGCAGCCGATATTACGAGCAGTACTTC; CDR3: CASSRYYEQYF
V: TRBV4-1; size: .; D: TRBD1; J: TRBJ2-3; DNA: TGCGCCAGCAGCCAAACAGGGGGCAGGGATACGCAGTATTTT; CDR3: CASSQTGGRDTQYF
V: TRBV10-2; size: .; D: .; J: TRBJ2-5; DNA: TGCGCCAGCACCTGGGTCCCGGGACAAGGAGAGACCCAGTACTTC; CDR3: CASTWVPGQGETQYF
V: TRBV6-1; size: .; D: TRBD1; J: TRBJ2-1; DNA: TGTGCCAGCAGTAGCAGACAGGGGGCTTTCAATGAGCAGTTCTTC; CDR3: CASSSRQGAFNEQFF
V: TRBV27; size: .; D: .; J: TRBJ1-5; DNA: TGTGCCAGCAGTCTACAGGGTGGGTATCTTCAGCCCCAGCATTTT; CDR3: CASSLQGGYLQPQHF
V: TRBV5-4; size: .; D: TRBD1; J: TRBJ2-1; DNA: TGTGCCAGCAGCGGGGACAGTTCGGTAATCGGTGAGCAGTTCTTC; CDR3: CASSGDSSVIGEQFF
V: TRBV28; size: .; D: .; J: TRBJ1-1; DNA: TGTGCCAGCAGTTTTTCCGGCAGCACTGAAGCTTTCTTT; CDR3: CASSFSGSTEAFF
V: TRBV27; size: few; D: .; J: TRBJ1-2; DNA: TGTGCCAGCACCCTTCAGTGGGGGGGCTTCTATGGCTACACCTTC; CDR3: CASTLQWGGFYGYTF
V: TRBV25-1; size: .; D: .; J: TRBJ1-2; DNA: TGTGCCAGCAGTGAAGTTGGGAGAGAAGGCTACACCTTC; CDR3: CASSEVGREGYTF
V: TRBV10-2; size: .; D: TRBD1; J: TRBJ1-3; DNA: TGCGCCAGCAGGGGACAGGGGGAAAACACCATATATTTT; CDR3: CASRGQGENTIYF
V: TRBV7-9; size: .; D: .; J: TRBJ1-5; DNA: TGTGCCAGCAGCCAGGGGCGGATAGGCAATCAGCCCCAGCATTTT; CDR3: CASSQGRIGNQPQHF